This passage covers 31 T cell receptor beta chains from one sample sequenced in a study of T cell responses to AZD1222 COVID-19 vaccine. TCRdb's copy holds only in-frame clones and misses some; the assay was immunoSEQ multiplex PCR. The repertoire has about 170,000 clones, around 91% of them found once; the top ten carry approximately 6.9%. The input for sequencing was peripheral blood, taken on day 0 of AZD1222 vaccination. The receptors shown here come from an adult in good health.

V is TRBV6-6 and J is TRBJ2-3, with 8 bases aligning to TRBD2. The CDR3 is made up of 17 amino acids. The germline V gene has CDR1 MNHNY and CDR2 SVGAGI (reference sequence). J gave up 2 bases and V 5 bases, and 12 bases lay outside the gene matches. The CDR3 protein is CASSLRRGGGNTDTQYF. Written as DNA, the CDR3 is TGTGCCAGCAGTCTCCGCCGGGGCGGGGGGAACACAGATACGCAGTATTTT.

This chain connects TRBV5-6 to TRBJ1-1; unclear D gene. With 4 bases removed from V and 0 bases from J, the gap between germline ends came to 13 bases. The CDR3 extends over 15 amino acids. CDR1 is SGHDT and CDR2 is YYEEEE in the germline V gene. DNA of the CDR3: TGTGCCAGCAGCAGAGGCAGCGTTATGAACACTGAAGCTTTCTTT. Encoded protein: CASSRGSVMNTEAFF.

V usage is TRBV6-4 and J usage is TRBJ2-3; 10 bases align to TRBD2. Per the germline V gene, CDR1 is MRHNA and CDR2 is SNTAGT. The CDR3 is 15 amino acids. The trim removed 4 bases at V and 2 bases at J, leaving 3 bases unmatched. CDR3: CASSVSGGATDTQYF. The CDR3 DNA is TGTGCCAGCAGTGTAAGCGGGGGGGCCACAGATACGCAGTATTTT.

The chain is built from TRBV4-1 and TRBJ2-1, with D perhaps TRBD1 (7 bases). There are 16 residues in the CDR3. The germline V gene encodes CDR1 MGHRA and CDR2 YSYEKL. V lost 4 bases and J lost 0, with 13 bases in between. The DNA of the CDR3 is TGCGCCAGCAGCCCCCGACAGGGAGGCTCCTACAATGAGCAGTTCTTC. Its protein product is CASSPRQGGSYNEQFF.

This chain links TRBV2 with TRBJ2-3; D not resolved. Germline loops: CDR1 SNHLY, CDR2 FYNNEI. The ends were cut back, 1 base at V and 4 bases at J, with 6 bases in the middle. The CDR3 length is 13 residues. The CDR3 protein is CASSEERSDTQYF. CDR3 coding DNA: TGTGCCAGCAGTGAAGAAAGGTCAGATACGCAGTATTTT.

V gene TRBV7-2 combines with J gene TRBJ1-1; D perhaps matches TRBD1 (6 bases). V was pared by 6 bases and J by 5 bases, with 16 bases between. Germline V lookup: CDR1 SGHTA, CDR2 FQGNSA. The CDR3 is 14 residues long. CDR3 region: CASRAGGAGTEAFF. For the CDR3, the DNA is TGTGCCAGCAGAGCTGGGGGGGCCGGTACTGAAGCTTTCTTT.

The genes are TRBV23-1 and TRBJ2-7, with D possibly matching TRBD1 (5 bases). TRBV23-1 is identified as an open reading frame with a role that is uncertain. With 6 bases removed from V and 2 bases from J, the gap between germline ends came to 8 bases. The CDR3 totals 12 residues. The CDR3 sequence is CASRQAAYEQYV. The CDR3 DNA is TGCGCCAGCAGACAGGCGGCCTACGAGCAGTACGTC.

The chain has TRBV9 and TRBJ1-2; D may be TRBD1 (6 bases). V was clipped by 5 bases and J by 8 bases, with 16 bases between them. There are 13 residues in the CDR3. From germline, CDR1 is SGDLS and CDR2 YYNGEE. The CDR3 DNA reads TGTGCCAGCAGTAGGGGGGCAGTTGAAGGCTACACCTTC. Residues: CASSRGAVEGYTF. Drawing the rest from reference TRBV9 and TRBJ1-2, the complete variable domain is DSGVTQTPKHLITATGQRVTLRCSPRSGDLSVYWYQQSLDQGLQFLIQYYNGEERAKGNILERFSAQQFPDLHSELNLSSLELGDSALYFCASSRGAVEGYTFGSGTRLTVV.

V gene TRBV18 combines with J gene TRBJ2-2; unclear D gene. The germline gives CDR1 KGHSH, CDR2 LQKENI. The CDR3 sequence is 16 residues long. V was cut by 0 bases and J by 3 bases, with 11 bases left in between. The CDR3 coding sequence is TGTGCCAGCTCACCACCGGATGGGCCATACACCGGGGAGCTGTTTTTT. Protein: CASSPPDGPYTGELFF.

For this clone: The identical CDR3 is also encoded by other nucleotide sequences in the sample. The chain joins TRBV9 to TRBJ1-1; D not resolved. There are 13 residues in the CDR3. V lost 0 bases to trimming and J lost 4 bases, with 7 bases between them. CDR1 and CDR2 (germline): SGDLS, YYNGEE. The CDR3 sequence is CASSVGGRTEAFF. For the CDR3, the DNA is TGTGCCAGCAGCGTAGGAGGCCGCACTGAAGCTTTCTTT.

This clone was recorded once. This chain joins TRBV20-1 and TRBJ1-1; D remains unclear. CDR3 length: 11 residues. CDR1 and CDR2 from the germline V gene are DFQATT and SNEGSKA (reference sequence). Trimming removed 4 bases from V and 1 base from J, with 4 bases in between. CDR3 in amino acids: CSATPNTEAFF. DNA for the CDR3: TGCAGTGCTACACCGAACACTGAAGCTTTCTTT.

The chain carries TRBV6-6 and TRBJ2-6; possible D gene TRBD1, 6 bases. This CDR3 is built from 17 residues. Germline values: CDR1 MNHNY, CDR2 SVGAGI (reference sequence). The V gene lost 5 bases and the J gene lost 4 bases, with 18 bases spanning the gap. The CDR3 DNA reads TGTGCCAGCAGTCGCTTACAGGGTGTGCAAGGGGCCAACGTCCTGACTTTC. Its translation is CASSRLQGVQGANVLTF.

The chain is built from TRBV5-6 and TRBJ2-5; D is unresolved. CDR3 size: 15 residues. Germline V CDR1 and CDR2: SGHDT, YYEEEE. Trimming removed 0 bases from V and 2 bases from J, with 11 bases in between. The CDR3 loop is CASSLGQVTQETQYF. CDR3 coding DNA: TGTGCCAGCAGCTTGGGTCAGGTAACACAAGAGACCCAGTACTTC.

V usage is TRBV6-5 and J usage is TRBJ1-4, with D unclear. CDR3 size: 15 residues. CDR1 is MNHEY, CDR2 SVGAGI, per germline. The ends were cut back, 0 bases at V and 6 bases at J, with 11 bases in the middle. CDR3 sequence: CASSYSVPPDEKLFF. As DNA, the CDR3 is TGTGCCAGCAGTTACTCGGTCCCCCCTGATGAAAAACTGTTTTTT.

The chain recombines TRBV5-1 with TRBJ1-3; the D gene is possibly TRBD1 (6 bases). Germline V gene sequence: CDR1 SGHRS, CDR2 YFSETQ. The CDR3 runs to 16 residues. V was clipped by 0 bases and J by 0 bases, with 10 bases between them. CDR3 residues: CASSLARGSSGNTIYF. For the CDR3, the DNA is TGCGCCAGCAGCTTGGCGAGGGGGTCCTCTGGAAACACCATATATTTT.

V is TRBV10-1 and J is TRBJ2-1, with 7 bases that match TRBD1. The CDR3 totals 16 residues. Germline-derived CDR1 and CDR2 are WNHNN and SYGVQD (reference sequence). V lost 2 bases, J lost 2 bases, and 6 bases stayed unmatched. The CDR3 sequence is CASSEGRDSPYNEQFF. The CDR3 bases are TGCGCCAGCAGTGAGGGTAGGGACAGCCCCTACAATGAGCAGTTCTTC.

The chain carries TRBV14 and TRBJ1-2; 11 nucleotides match TRBD1. Germline-derived CDR1 and CDR2 are SGHDN and FVKESK. The ends lost 1 base at V and 3 bases at J; junction bases unmatched: 1. CDR3 length equals 15 residues. The CDR3 here is CASSQGGQGDYGYTF. Here the CDR3 DNA reads TGTGCCAGCAGCCAAGGGGGACAGGGGGACTATGGCTACACCTTC.

The chain combines TRBV5-1 with TRBJ2-7; no clear D. Deletions cut 0 bases from V and 0 bases from J, with 7 bases between. The CDR3 contains 14 residues. Per germline, CDR1 SGHRS and CDR2 YFSETQ. The CDR3 coding sequence is TGCGCCAGCAGCTTGGCCACGGACTCCTACGAGCAGTACTTC. This encodes CASSLATDSYEQYF.

This chain links TRBV6-1 with TRBJ2-1, with 11 bases aligning to TRBD2. Germline CDR1 is MNHNS and CDR2 is SASEGT. Trimming took 3 bases from V and 4 from J; bases not matched to a gene: 5. The CDR3 consists of 16 residues. In nucleotides, the CDR3 is TGTGCCAGCAGTGAGCAGGTAGCGGGGGGGTACAATGAGCAGTTCTTC. This sequence encodes CASSEQVAGGYNEQFF.

This rearrangement joins TRBV3-1 (or the pseudogene TRBV3-2) to TRBJ1-2; the D is unclear. V dropped 0 bases and J dropped 11 bases, with 13 bases sitting between them. Germline assignment: CDR1 LGHDT and CDR2 YNNKEL (reference sequence). This CDR3 comprises 13 residues. CDR3 sequence (DNA): TGTGCCAGCAGCCAAGATACGGGTACGGTATACACCTTC. It yields the protein CASSQDTGTVYTF.

The chain carries TRBV7-3 and TRBJ1-1; TRBD1 matches 8 bases. The CDR3 contains 18 residues. The germline V gene encodes CDR1 SGHTA and CDR2 FQGTGA. The J segment lost 0 bases and the V segment lost 6 bases, leaving 15 bases of the junction unmatched. This CDR3 is CASRQQGGRLFMNTEAFF. The CDR3 coding sequence is TGTGCCAGCAGACAACAGGGGGGGAGACTATTTATGAACACTGAAGCTTTCTTT. Based on the CDR3 plus reference TRBV7-3 and TRBJ1-1, the full variable domain is GAGVSQTPSNKVTEKGKYVELRCDPISGHTALYWYRQSLGQGPEFLIYFQGTGAADDSGLPNDRFFAVRPEGSVSTLKIQRTERGDSAVYLCASRQQGGRLFMNTEAFFGQGTRLTVV.

This clone was detected many times. This rearrangement joins TRBV7-3 to TRBJ2-2, with D unclear. V lost 1 base to trimming and J lost 4 bases, with 10 bases between them. This CDR3 spans 15 amino acids. The germline CDR1 and CDR2 sequences are SGHTA and FQGTGA. The CDR3 reads CASSLSQVATGELFF. CDR3 coding DNA: TGTGCCAGCAGCTTAAGTCAAGTGGCCACCGGGGAGCTGTTTTTT.

This chain connects TRBV10-3 to TRBJ1-1; no clear D. V was trimmed by 2 bases and J by 8 bases, leaving 15 bases between them. The length of the CDR3 is 14 residues. The germline V gene encodes CDR1 ENHRY and CDR2 SYGVKD. The CDR3 is CAISERPGDLEAFF. The CDR3 coding sequence is TGTGCCATCAGTGAGCGGCCAGGAGACCTAGAAGCTTTCTTT.

J is TRBJ1-2 and V is TRBV19, with D perhaps TRBD1 (5 bases). The CDR3 has 15 residues. Germline V gives CDR1 LNHDA, CDR2 SQIVND (reference sequence). With 4 bases removed from V and 0 bases from J, the gap between germline ends came to 12 bases. CDR3 amino acids: CASSTDRLANYGYTF. The CDR3 DNA reads TGTGCCAGTAGTACCGACAGATTAGCTAACTATGGCTACACCTTC. The complete variable domain, with remaining parts taken from reference TRBV19 and TRBJ1-2, reads DGGITQSPKYLFRKEGQNVTLSCEQNLNHDAMYWYRQDPGQGLRLIYYSQIVNDFQKGDIAEGYSVSREKKESFPLTVTSAQKNPTAFYLCASSTDRLANYGYTFGSGTRLTVV.

The rearrangement uses TRBV19 and TRBJ1-1, with D maybe TRBD1 (5 bases). Looked up from germline, CDR1 is LNHDA and CDR2 is SQIVND (reference sequence). V lost 3 bases to trimming and J lost 3 bases, with 14 bases between them. The CDR3 runs to 15 residues. CDR3 loop: CASSIRATGHTEAFF. CDR3 bases: TGTGCCAGTAGTATTCGGGCAACGGGGCACACTGAAGCTTTCTTT.

The genes are TRBV7-9 and TRBJ2-3; possible D gene TRBD2, 5 bases. The CDR3 is 12 residues long. Germline loops: CDR1 SEHNR, CDR2 FQNEAQ (reference sequence). The germline V and J ends were trimmed by 5 bases and 12 bases, with 15 bases remaining between them. The CDR3 loop reads CASSVKTDYQYF. CDR3 bases: TGTGCCAGCAGCGTAAAAACAGACTACCAGTATTTT.

The V and J genes are TRBV13 and TRBJ1-6; D unresolved. CDR3 size: 13 residues. With 5 bases removed from V and 0 bases from J, the gap between germline ends came to 2 bases. Germline-derived CDR1 and CDR2 are PRHDT and FYEKMQ (reference sequence). As DNA, the CDR3 is TGTGCCAGCAGCCGCTCCTATAATTCACCCCTCCACTTT. Amino acid sequence: CASSRSYNSPLHF.

For the CDR3, the DNA is TGCAGTGCTCCCTTCCAAGAGACCCAGTACTTC. Residues: CSAPFQETQYF. This chain joins TRBV20-1 and TRBJ2-5, with D uncertain. The CDR3 consists of 11 residues. CDR1 DFQATT and CDR2 SNEGSKA come from the germline V gene (reference sequence). The ends were cut back, 5 bases at V and 1 base at J, with 5 bases in the middle.

The chain employs TRBV21-1 and TRBJ2-2; the table's D call, TRBD1, was not checked against the DNA. TRBV21-1 counts as a pseudogene. The CDR3 extends over 16 amino acids. CDR3 DNA: TGTGCCAGCAGCAAGACAGGGGGCGCCAACACCGGGGAGCTGTTTTTT. Amino acids: CASSKTGGANTGELFF.

The V and J genes are TRBV5-6 and TRBJ2-7; D is ambiguous. V lost 1 base and J lost 0, with 11 bases in between. CDR1 SGHDT and CDR2 YYEEEE come from the germline V gene. The CDR3 is 15 amino acids. The CDR3 coding sequence is TGTGCCAGCAGCTTGAACCCAGAGGCCTCCTACGAGCAGTACTTC. Its translation is CASSLNPEASYEQYF.

J is TRBJ2-3 and V is TRBV5-1; 11 bases fit TRBD2. V shed 4 bases and J 1 base; nucleotides not matched to a gene: 5. CDR3 length: 16 residues. CDR1 is SGHRS and CDR2 is YFSETQ in the germline V gene. In nucleotides, the CDR3 is TGCGCCAGCAGCGGCGGGACTAGCGGAGGCACAGATACGCAGTATTTT. Amino acid sequence: CASSGGTSGGTDTQYF. Full variable domain (outside the CDR3, taken from reference TRBV5-1 and TRBJ2-3): KAGVTQTPRYLIKTRGQQVTLSCSPISGHRSVSWYQQTPGQGLQFLFEYFSETQRNKGNFPGRFSGRQFSNSRSEMNVSTLELGDSALYLCASSGGTSGGTDTQYFGPGTRLTVL.